The 10 T cell receptor beta chains below were found in one sample sequenced in a study of T cells in Graves' hyperthyroidism and ophthalmopathy. RNA transcripts gave rise to amplified TCR beta CDR3 regions. Carried out on the TCR CDR3, a first-round RT-PCR used the HTBI primer set. TCRdb fed the multiplex PCR reads into MiXCR, producing one record per CDR3 protein. The sample has more than 450,000 distinct CDR3 sequences, 20% seen once. The sequenced sample was blood. The receptors shown here come from a man aged 35-49 years with Graves' ophthalmopathy.

In its sample, this clonotype was seen a few times. This chain connects TRBV6-1 to TRBJ2-7; perhaps TRBD2 as D (6 bases). Germline assignment: CDR1 MNHNS and CDR2 SASEGT. The V gene lost 7 bases and the J gene lost 0 bases, with 10 bases spanning the gap. CDR3 size: 13 residues. The CDR3 protein is CASTSGSSYEQYF. The CDR3 DNA follows: TGTGCCAGCACCTCCGGGAGCTCCTACGAGCAGTACTTC.

The CDR3 here is CASSDFNQPQHF. In DNA, the CDR3 is TGTGCCAGCAGCGACTTCAATCAGCCCCAGCATTTT. The chain recombines TRBV28 with TRBJ1-5; no reliable D call. The CDR3 contains 12 residues. CDR1 MDHEN and CDR2 SYDVKM come from the germline V gene. V was trimmed by 6 bases and J by 3 bases, leaving 6 bases between them. The variable domain in full, completed from reference TRBV28 and TRBJ1-5, reads DVKVTQSSRYLVKRTGEKVFLECVQDMDHENMFWYRQDPGLGLRLIYFSYDVKMKEKGDIPEGYSVSREKKERFSLILESASTNQTSMYLCASSDFNQPQHFGDGTRLSIL.

In its sample, this clonotype was seen a few times. The chain recombines TRBV3-1 with TRBJ2-1; possibly TRBD2 for D (6 bases). This CDR3 has 17 amino acids. Trimming removed 1 base from V and 12 bases from J, with 25 bases in between. The germline gives CDR1 LGHDT, CDR2 YNNKEL (reference sequence). The CDR3 here is CASSQVAWRGSSRGQFF. The CDR3 DNA is TGTGCCAGCAGCCAAGTGGCCTGGCGGGGTTCCTCGAGGGGGCAGTTCTTC.

The genes are TRBV11-2 and TRBJ1-1; D is ambiguous. The length of the CDR3 is 12 residues. Germline CDR1 is SGHAT and CDR2 is FQNNGV. V was pared by 6 bases and J by 10 bases, with 15 bases between. The CDR3 spells CASSSYGSGAFF. The CDR3 nucleotides read TGTGCCAGCAGTTCATATGGCAGTGGAGCTTTCTTT.

V is TRBV9 and J is TRBJ2-1; 10 positions agree with TRBD1. The germline V gene encodes CDR1 SGDLS and CDR2 YYNGEE. CDR3 length: 17 residues. V lost 3 bases and J lost 0; bases outside the gene matches: 6. CDR3 nucleotide sequence: TGTGCCAGCAGCGCTGGGGACAGGGGCAGCTCCTACAATGAGCAGTTCTTC. This translates into CASSAGDRGSSYNEQFF.

This clonotype was seen more than once but under ten times. This chain joins TRBV5-1 and TRBJ1-3, with a weak D call TRBD1 (6 bases). The CDR3 is 16 amino acids. Trimming removed 2 bases at V and 0 bases at J, with 12 bases between. Per germline, CDR1 SGHRS and CDR2 YFSETQ. The CDR3 loop reads CASSLPTGSSGNTIYF. Here the CDR3 DNA reads TGCGCCAGCAGCTTACCGACAGGTTCCTCTGGAAACACCATATATTTT.

This clonotype was recorded at least ten times. The genes are TRBV30 and TRBJ1-1; unclear D gene. The germline gives CDR1 GTSNPN, CDR2 SVGIG (reference sequence). CDR3 length equals 13 residues. Trimming removed 0 bases from V and 0 bases from J, with 5 bases in between. The CDR3 sequence is CAWSVRVNTEAFF. The CDR3 region has the DNA TGTGCCTGGAGTGTGAGGGTGAACACTGAAGCTTTCTTT.

This clonotype appeared many times. The V and J genes are TRBV6-1 and TRBJ1-1; a possible D gene is TRBD1 (5 bases). The V end lost 6 bases, the J end lost 0 bases, and 11 bases lay between the germline ends. CDR1 MNHNS and CDR2 SASEGT come from the germline V gene. CDR3 size: 14 residues. The CDR3 reads CASRSGPVNTEAFF. The CDR3 coding sequence is TGTGCCAGCAGATCGGGGCCGGTGAACACTGAAGCTTTCTTT.

In this sample, this clonotype turned up a few times. The chain couples TRBV12-5 to TRBJ1-1; D uncertain. Trimming shortened V by 3 bases and J by 2 bases, and 7 bases separated the two germline ends. The CDR3 length is 13 residues. Germline V gives CDR1 LGHNT, CDR2 FRNRAP. CDR3 residues: CASGLGLNTEAFF. CDR3 bases: TGTGCTAGTGGTTTAGGGCTTAACACTGAAGCTTTCTTT.

This chain links TRBV12-3 or TRBV12-4 with TRBJ1-5; D is possibly TRBD1 (6 bases). V dropped 3 bases and J dropped 0 bases, with 12 bases sitting between them. CDR3 size: 16 residues. The CDR3: CASSFGGPHSNQPQHF. Here the CDR3 DNA reads TGTGCCAGCAGTTTTGGGGGGCCTCATAGCAATCAGCCCCAGCATTTT.